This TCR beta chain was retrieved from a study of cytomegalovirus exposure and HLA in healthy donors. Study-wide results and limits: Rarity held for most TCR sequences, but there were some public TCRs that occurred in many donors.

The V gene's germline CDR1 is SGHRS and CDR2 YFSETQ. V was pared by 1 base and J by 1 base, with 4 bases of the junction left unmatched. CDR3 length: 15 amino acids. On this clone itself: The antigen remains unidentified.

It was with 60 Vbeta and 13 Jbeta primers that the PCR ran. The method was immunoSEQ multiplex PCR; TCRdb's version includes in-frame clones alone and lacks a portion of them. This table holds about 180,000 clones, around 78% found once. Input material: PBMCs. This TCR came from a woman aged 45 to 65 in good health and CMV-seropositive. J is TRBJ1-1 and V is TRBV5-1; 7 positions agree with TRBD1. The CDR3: CASSLSGTENTEAFF. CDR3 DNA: TGCGCCAGCAGCTTGTCCGGGACAGAGAACACTGAAGCTTTCTTT.